What follows is one TCR beta chain and its context. Its antigen specificity is not known. Per-nucleotide qualities are absent, and no much larger clonotype sits a single base away. From cysteine to phenylalanine, the CDR3 is 13 amino acids long. Kept here is only the CDR3 DNA, which spans 39 bases and is read in frame from base 1. CDR1 and CDR2 were assigned from the germline V gene (reference sequence) as MNHNY and SVGAGI. The V and J ends are trimmed by 7 bases and 0 bases, leaving 9 bases between them. Libraries were built with RACE. Sequencing relied on a NextSeq 500. During library preparation, unique molecular identifiers were attached to individual cDNA molecules so that TCRs could be counted quantitatively and reproducibly. From each blood RNA sample, both TCR alpha and TCR beta chains were sequenced. Per the authors' processing: The median number of TCRs per sample was approximately 98,000, ranging from 23,224 to 690,600. V, J and CDR3 annotation of the TCR reads was carried out using the Decombinator software suite. For the PS versus PT1 abundance plots, all samples were subsampled to the same number of TCRs (28,000). Expanded TCRs were defined as absent before sensitization and observed at least eight times at the 2-week time point. TCRdb ran its own pipeline on the public reads, namely fastp trimming at Q25 and MiXCR clone calling, and kept in-frame beta chains. Each CDR3 protein gets just one entry, which takes the most common genes and DNA from the rows behind it. The V and J calls, along with clone size, are taken from TCRdb and not from the paper's own processing. Here the sample has about 99,000 distinct CDR3 sequences; 12% occur a single time. The top ten hold 2.1% of the sample.

The entry originates in a study of human T cells and chemical hapten exposure listed by TCRdb under 2021. In the study overall: For sensitization, 2% DPC in acetone was applied to a roughly 2 cm by roughly 2 cm area of upper inner arm skin. Weekly therapeutic DPC doses were additionally applied to the scalp of patients throughout the roughly 25-week study period. Patch testing was performed on the upper back with Finn chambers containing 0.01% DPC, and the patch tests were scored after 6 days according to International Contact Dermatitis Research Group standards. The mostly female patient cohort included alopecia areata with under or over 50% scalp involvement, alopecia totalis and alopecia universalis. Libraries were pooled for sequencing, and variation in per-sample TCR yields was attributed mainly to small differences in library volumes within the pool. Peripheral blood TCR repertoire changes were tracked in vivo in alopecia patients during primary and secondary sensitization to the hapten diphenylcyclopropenone (DPC). Blood samples were taken from patients before sensitization (week 0) and then at 2, 6 and about 24 weeks after DPC sensitization. Nearly 30 alopecia patients provided blood for TCR sequencing at one to four time points (pre-sensitization, 2, 6 and 24 weeks). General conclusions and limits of the study: After repeated subsampling, changes were observed in the strength of the expansion versus patch-test correlation and in the threshold at which the correlation became significant. The number of PT1 expanded TCRs positively correlated with patch test score, significant at thresholds 8, 16 and 32 but not 4. The number of TCRs above 1 in 1000 frequency did not change with DPC sensitization; there was no evidence of global repertoire structure alterations. All patients had alopecia, a presumed autoimmune disease, so their immune response might differ from that of healthy individuals. Compared with pre-sensitization or healthy control sets, expanded TCRs formed significantly more large CDR3 similarity clusters, which is consistent with antigen-driven responses.

The sample's time point label, decoded: patch test 1, 2 weeks after DPC sensitization. Per the publication, the treatment or condition label means: therapeutic diphenylcyclopropenone sensitization with weekly scalp DPC. Blood at each patch-test visit was drawn before the patch test was applied. Eligible patients were aged 18 to 70, diagnosed with alopecia, deemed suitable for DPC therapy, and excluded if pregnant. Total RNA was isolated from unfractionated whole blood collected in Tempus Blood RNA tubes. This receptor was obtained from a woman in her thirties or forties with alopecia areata. Some clones in this sample may be carry-over from other donors' samples. The chain is assembled from TRBV6-6 and TRBJ1-1; no D gene can be assigned with confidence. The sequences come from whole blood, collected in connection with sensitization to the hapten diphenylcyclopropenone (DPC). The nucleotide sequence reads as follows: TGTGCCAGCACATGGGGTCTGAACACTGAAGCTTTCTTT. This codes for CASTWGLNTEAFF.